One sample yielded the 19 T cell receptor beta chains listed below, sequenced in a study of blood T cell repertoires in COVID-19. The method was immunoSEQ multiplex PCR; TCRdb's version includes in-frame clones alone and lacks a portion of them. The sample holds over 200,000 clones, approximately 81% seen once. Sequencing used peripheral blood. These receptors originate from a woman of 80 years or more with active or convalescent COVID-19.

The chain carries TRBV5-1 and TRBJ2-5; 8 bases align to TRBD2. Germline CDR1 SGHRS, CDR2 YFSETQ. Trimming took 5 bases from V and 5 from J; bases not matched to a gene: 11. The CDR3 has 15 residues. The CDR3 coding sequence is TGCGCCAGCAGACCACCGGGACTAGGGGGTGAGACCCAGTACTTC. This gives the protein CASRPPGLGGETQYF.

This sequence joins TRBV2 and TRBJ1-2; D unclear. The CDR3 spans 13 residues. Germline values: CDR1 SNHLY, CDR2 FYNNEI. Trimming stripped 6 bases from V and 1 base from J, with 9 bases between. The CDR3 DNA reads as TGTGCCAGCAGGGAATACGGTAACTATGGCTACACCTTC. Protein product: CASREYGNYGYTF.

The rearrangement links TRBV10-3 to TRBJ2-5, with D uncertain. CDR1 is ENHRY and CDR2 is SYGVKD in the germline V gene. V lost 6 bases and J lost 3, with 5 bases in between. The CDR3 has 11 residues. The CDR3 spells CAIRGEETQYF. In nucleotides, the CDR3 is TGTGCCATCAGAGGAGAAGAGACCCAGTACTTC.

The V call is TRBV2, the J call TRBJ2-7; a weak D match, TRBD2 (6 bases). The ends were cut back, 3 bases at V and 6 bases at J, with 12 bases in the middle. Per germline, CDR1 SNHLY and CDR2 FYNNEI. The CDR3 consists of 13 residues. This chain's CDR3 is CASSEAEGSEQYF. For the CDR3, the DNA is TGTGCCAGCAGTGAGGCGGAGGGCTCCGAGCAGTACTTC.

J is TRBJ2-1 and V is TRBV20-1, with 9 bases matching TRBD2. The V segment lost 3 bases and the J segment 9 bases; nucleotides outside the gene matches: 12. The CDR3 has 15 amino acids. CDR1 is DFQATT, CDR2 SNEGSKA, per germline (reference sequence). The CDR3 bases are TGCAGTGCTAGTAGGGTTCTAGCGGGATTTGGTGAGCAGTTCTTC. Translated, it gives CSASRVLAGFGEQFF.

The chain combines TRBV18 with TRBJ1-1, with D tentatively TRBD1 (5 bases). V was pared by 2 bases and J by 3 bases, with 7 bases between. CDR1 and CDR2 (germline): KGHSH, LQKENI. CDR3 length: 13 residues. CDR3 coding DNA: TGTGCCAGCTCACCAGGGGGGGACACTGAAGCTTTCTTT. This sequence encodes CASSPGGDTEAFF.

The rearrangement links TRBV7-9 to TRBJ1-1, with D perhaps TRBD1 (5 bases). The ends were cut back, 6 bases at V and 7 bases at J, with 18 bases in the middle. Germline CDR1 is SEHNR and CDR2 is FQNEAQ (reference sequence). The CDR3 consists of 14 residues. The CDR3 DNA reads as TGTGCCAGCAGGGGGGGACCGCAGAGGGGTGAAGCTTTCTTT. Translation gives CASRGGPQRGEAFF.

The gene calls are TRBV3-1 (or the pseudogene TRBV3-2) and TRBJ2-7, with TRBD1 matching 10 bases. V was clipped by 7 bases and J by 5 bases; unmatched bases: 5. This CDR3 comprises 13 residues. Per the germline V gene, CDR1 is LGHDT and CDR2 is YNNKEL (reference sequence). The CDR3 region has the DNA TGTGCCAGCAACGACAGGGGGCGAGACGAGCAGTACTTC. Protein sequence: CASNDRGRDEQYF.

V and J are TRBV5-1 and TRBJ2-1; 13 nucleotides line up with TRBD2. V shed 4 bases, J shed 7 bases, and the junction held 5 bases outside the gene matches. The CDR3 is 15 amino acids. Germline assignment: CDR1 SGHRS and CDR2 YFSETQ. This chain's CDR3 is CASSRLAGGENEQFF. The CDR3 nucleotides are TGCGCCAGCAGCCGACTAGCGGGGGGTGAAAATGAGCAGTTCTTC.

CDR3 bases: TGCGCCAGCAGCTTGACCGGGACAGGGGCCTCTGGAAACACCATATATTTT. Translation: CASSLTGTGASGNTIYF. The chain carries TRBV5-1 and TRBJ1-3; the match to TRBD1 covers 10 bases. Germline V gene lookup returns CDR1 SGHRS and CDR2 YFSETQ. The CDR3 is 17 amino acids. Losses at the gene ends were 1 base for V and 0 bases for J; bases not matched to a gene: 4. The variable domain in full, completed from reference TRBV5-1 and TRBJ1-3, reads KAGVTQTPRYLIKTRGQQVTLSCSPISGHRSVSWYQQTPGQGLQFLFEYFSETQRNKGNFPGRFSGRQFSNSRSEMNVSTLELGDSALYLCASSLTGTGASGNTIYFGEGSWLTVV.

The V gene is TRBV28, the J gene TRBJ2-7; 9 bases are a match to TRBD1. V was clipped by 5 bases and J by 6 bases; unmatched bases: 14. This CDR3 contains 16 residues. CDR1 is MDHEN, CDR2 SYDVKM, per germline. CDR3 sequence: CASSPPGDRGRFEQYF. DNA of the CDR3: TGTGCCAGCAGTCCCCCGGGCGACAGGGGGAGATTCGAGCAGTACTTC.

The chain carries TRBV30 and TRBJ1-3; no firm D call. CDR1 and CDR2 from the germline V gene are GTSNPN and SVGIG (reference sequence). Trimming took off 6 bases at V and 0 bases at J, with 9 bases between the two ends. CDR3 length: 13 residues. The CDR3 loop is CACQASSGNTIYF. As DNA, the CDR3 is TGTGCCTGTCAGGCCTCCTCTGGAAACACCATATATTTT.

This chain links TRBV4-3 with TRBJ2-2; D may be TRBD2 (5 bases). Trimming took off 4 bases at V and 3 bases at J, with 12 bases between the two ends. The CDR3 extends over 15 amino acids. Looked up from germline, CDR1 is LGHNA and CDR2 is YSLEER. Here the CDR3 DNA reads TGCGCCAGCAGCCGGAGCGTCGGGGACACCGGGGAGCTGTTTTTT. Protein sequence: CASSRSVGDTGELFF.

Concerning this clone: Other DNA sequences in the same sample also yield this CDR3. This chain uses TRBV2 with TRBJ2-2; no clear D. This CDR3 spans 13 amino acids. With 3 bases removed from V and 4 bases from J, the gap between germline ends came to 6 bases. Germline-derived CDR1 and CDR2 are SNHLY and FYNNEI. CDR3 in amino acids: CASSDRSTGELFF. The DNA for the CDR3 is TGTGCCAGCAGTGACCGGTCCACCGGGGAGCTGTTTTTT.

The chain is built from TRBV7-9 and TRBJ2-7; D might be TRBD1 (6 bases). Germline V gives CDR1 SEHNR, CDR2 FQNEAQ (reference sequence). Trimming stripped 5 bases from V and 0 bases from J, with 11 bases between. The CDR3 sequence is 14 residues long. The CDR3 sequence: CASSRQDSSYEQYF. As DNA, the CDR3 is TGTGCCAGCAGCCGTCAGGACAGCTCCTACGAGCAGTACTTC.

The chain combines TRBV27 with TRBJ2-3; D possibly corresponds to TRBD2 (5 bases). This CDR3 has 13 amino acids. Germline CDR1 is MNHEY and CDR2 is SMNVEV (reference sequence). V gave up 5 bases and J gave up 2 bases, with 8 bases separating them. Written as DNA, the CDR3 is TGTGCCAGCAGTCAGAGGGCCACAGATACGCAGTATTTT. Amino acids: CASSQRATDTQYF.

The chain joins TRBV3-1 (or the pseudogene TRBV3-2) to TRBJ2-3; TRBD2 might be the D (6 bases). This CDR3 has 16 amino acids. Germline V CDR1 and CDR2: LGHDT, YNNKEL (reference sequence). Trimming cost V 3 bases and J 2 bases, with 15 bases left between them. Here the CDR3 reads CASSQEPGLLTDTQYF. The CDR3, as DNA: TGTGCCAGCAGCCAGGAACCGGGACTTCTCACAGATACGCAGTATTTT.

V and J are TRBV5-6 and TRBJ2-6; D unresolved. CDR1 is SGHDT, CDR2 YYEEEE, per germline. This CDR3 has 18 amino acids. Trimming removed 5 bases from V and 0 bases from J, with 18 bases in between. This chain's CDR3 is CASSLNLVFLSGANVLTF. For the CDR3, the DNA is TGTGCCAGCAGTCTGAATTTAGTTTTTCTCTCTGGGGCCAACGTCCTGACTTTC.

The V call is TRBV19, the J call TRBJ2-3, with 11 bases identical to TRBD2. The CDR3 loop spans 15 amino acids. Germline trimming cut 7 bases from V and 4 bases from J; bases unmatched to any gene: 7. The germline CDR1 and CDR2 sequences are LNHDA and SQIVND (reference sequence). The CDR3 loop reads CASTFGLAGADTQYF. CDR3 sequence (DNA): TGTGCCAGTACCTTTGGACTAGCGGGCGCAGATACGCAGTATTTT.